This T cell receptor (beta chain) was obtained from a study of type 1 regulatory T cells. Study summary: T-allo10 is an in vitro-generated, Tr1-enriched CD4 T cell product specific for alloantigen. Study-wide results and caveats: Type 1 regulatory T cells had a more restricted TCR repertoire than non-type 1 regulatory T cells.

A remark on this clonotype: No antigen is known for it.

MiXCR was run by TCRdb on the reads, yielding one entry per CDR3 protein. The data show under 75,000 distinct CDR3 sequences, around 21% seen once. This TCR derives from a human donor in good health. Sequenced input: cultured type 1 regulatory T (Tr1) cells, either the whole culture or a sorted fraction (not recorded which).

CDR3: CATLGGGTGGTDTQYF. The CDR3 DNA is TGTGCCACCCTAGGTGGGGGGACAGGGGGAACAGATACGCAGTATTTT. V and J are TRBV28 and TRBJ2-3; 11 bases match TRBD1. Germline lookup yields CDR1 MDHEN and CDR2 SYDVKM. The ends lost 10 bases at V and 3 bases at J; junction bases unmatched: 12. This CDR3 is 16 amino acids long.